These T cell receptor beta chains were read from a single sample in a study of graft-versus-host responses after intestinal transplantation. Data came from immunoSEQ multiplex PCR; TCRdb stores just in-frame clones and leaves some out. Of about 2,000 clones in the sample, 37% were seen once. Sequenced here: alloreactive CD8+ T cells from a mixed lymphocyte reaction culture, sampled before transplantation. Receptors were obtained from a human patient who was an organ donor for intestinal transplantation. Each CDR3 is given with its conserved first and last residue. D genes are given only for firm matches. The size of a clone is reported for some rows only, either as once, few or many, or as a class for expanded clones.

abundance,v_gene,d_gene,j_gene,CDR3nt,CDR3aa
.,TRBV4-1,.,TRBJ2-5,TGCGCCAGCAGCCAAGAGTTGTGGGCGGCAGGCGAGACCCAGTACTTC,CASSQELWAAGETQYF
medium-sized,TRBV30,.,TRBJ1-4,TGTGCCTGGAATCCTGGGGAGGGGGGGCCTTTTAATGAAAAACTGTTTTTT,CAWNPGEGGPFNEKLFF
few,TRBV5-5,.,TRBJ1-6,TGTGCCAGCAGCGCAGGGGATTCCTATAATTCACCCCTCCACTTT,CASSAGDSYNSPLHF
.,TRBV2,TRBD1,TRBJ2-1,TGTGCCAGCGTGGACAGGTTTATCTACAATGAGCAGTTCTTC,CASVDRFIYNEQFF
medium-sized,TRBV10-1,.,TRBJ2-1,TGCGCCAGCAGTCGACTAAAGACCACCTACAATGAGCAGTTCTTC,CASSRLKTTYNEQFF
large,TRBV27,.,TRBJ2-2,TGTGCCAGCAGTTTACTGGGCGGGGAGCTGTTTTTT,CASSLLGGELFF
.,TRBV4-2,TRBD2,TRBJ2-1,TGTGCCAGCAGCCTTGAGGCCTTAGCGGGAGGGGGGGAGCAGTTCTTC,CASSLEALAGGGEQFF
.,TRBV9,.,TRBJ1-1,TGTGCCAGCAGCCCGCCACGGGGGGGCGAAGCTTTCTTT,CASSPPRGGEAFF
.,TRBV7-1,TRBD2,TRBJ2-7,TGTGCCAGCAGCTTCGTGGGACTAGCTGAGCAGTACTTC,CASSFVGLAEQYF
few,TRBV27,.,TRBJ2-1,TGTGCCAGCAGTTCCCCTAGGGGGGGCCGACAGGATGAGCAGTTCTTC,CASSSPRGGRQDEQFF
few,TRBV5-1,.,TRBJ1-1,TGCGCCAGCAGCCCGGACAGCCCGGGAGGGAACACTGAAGCTTTCTTT,CASSPDSPGGNTEAFF
large,TRBV30,TRBD1,TRBJ2-7,TGTGCCTGGAGTTCAATCGCCGGGACAGACCCTTTCGAGCAGTACTTC,CAWSSIAGTDPFEQYF
.,TRBV5-3,.,TRBJ2-7,TGTGCCAGCAGCTTGATCCAGTACGAGCAGTACTTC,CASSLIQYEQYF
few,TRBV7-8,.,TRBJ1-3,TGTGCCAGCAGGCCCGGCAGGGTCGACTCTGGAAACACCATATATTTT,CASRPGRVDSGNTIYF
few,TRBV6-1,TRBD1,TRBJ2-7,TGTGCCAGCAGTGAAGCGCTTGGACAGGGGAGCTCCTACGAGCAGTACTTC,CASSEALGQGSSYEQYF
few,TRBV4-3,TRBD1,TRBJ1-5,TGCGCCAGCAGCCTTACAGGGGAAGGTCAGCCCCAGCATTTT,CASSLTGEGQPQHF
.,TRBV9,.,TRBJ2-1,TGTGCCAGCAGCGTAGAAGGGAGTCCCCCCTACAATGAGCAGTTCTTC,CASSVEGSPPYNEQFF
few,TRBV10-3,.,TRBJ1-3,TGTGCCATCATGGGGTCCTCTGGAAACACCATATATTTT,CAIMGSSGNTIYF
few,TRBV6-5,.,TRBJ1-6,TGTGCCAGCAGCGCGAGTATCTATAATTCACCCCTCCACTTT,CASSASIYNSPLHF
.,TRBV7-9,.,TRBJ1-5,TGTGCCAGCAGCTTACAGGGTGAGCTCGGTCAGCCCCAGCATTTT,CASSLQGELGQPQHF
.,TRBV4-2,TRBD1,TRBJ2-7,TGTGCCAGCAGTGACAGGGGTTCCTACGAGCAGTACTTC,CASSDRGSYEQYF
few,TRBV2,.,TRBJ2-1,TGTGCCAGCAGTGATATTGGGGACCTATTTTACAATGAGCAGTTCTTC,CASSDIGDLFYNEQFF
.,TRBV10-2,.,TRBJ2-2,TGCGCCAGCAGGGTCAGGGTAAACACCGGGGAGCTGTTTTTT,CASRVRVNTGELFF